This TCR beta chain appears in the sequencing data of a study of beta chain features in type 1 diabetes. Expressed TCRB transcripts were sequenced because the entire RNA isolate underwent reverse transcription. Assay used: immunoSEQ multiplex PCR; TCRdb lists only in-frame clones, some missing. The sample has 500,000 to 800,000 clones, over 10% seen once. Note on this clone: The target antigen is unknown.

Study results and limitations: All four CD4+ subsets from Type 1 diabetes patients carried moderately but significantly shorter TCRB CDR3s.

The CDR3 covers 15 residues. The trim removed 5 bases at V and 1 base at J, leaving 6 bases unmatched. Per germline, CDR1 SEHNR and CDR2 FQNEAQ (reference sequence). The sequenced sample consisted of naive CD4+ T cells from blood. The J gene is TRBJ2-3, the V gene TRBV7-9; 7 nucleotides line up with TRBD1. This clonotype was sampled from a man aged 25-40 years with type 1 diabetes. As DNA, the CDR3 is TGTGCCAGCAGCCCCCGGACAGGCCGCACAGATACGCAGTATTTT. This codes for CASSPRTGRTDTQYF.